The 23 T cell receptor beta chains given below trace back to one sample, sequenced in a study of technical replicates of blood from several donors. TCRdb's copy holds only in-frame clones and misses some; the assay was immunoSEQ multiplex PCR. The repertoire includes some 83,000 clones, 85% to 95% of them detected once, and over 0.2% sits in the top ten. Sequenced material: T cells isolated from PBMCs. These receptors were obtained from a human donor in good health.

The chain employs TRBV6-6 and TRBJ2-7; possible D gene TRBD2, 5 bases. V was cut by 7 bases and J by 1 base, with 17 bases left in between. The CDR3 is 15 residues long. Germline CDR1 MNHNY, CDR2 SVGAGI (reference sequence). CDR3 in amino acids: CASTSSEGASYEQYF. CDR3 sequence (DNA): TGTGCCAGCACCTCCTCCGAGGGAGCTTCCTACGAGCAGTACTTC.

The chain has TRBV5-6 and TRBJ2-1, with 10 bases matching TRBD2. The CDR3 is 17 residues long. After removal of 0 bases from V and 4 bases from J, the junction contained 7 bases not matched to a gene. Per the germline V gene, CDR1 is SGHDT and CDR2 is YYEEEE. This CDR3 is CASSLETGTSVYNEQFF. In DNA, the CDR3 is TGTGCCAGCAGCTTGGAGACCGGGACTAGCGTATACAATGAGCAGTTCTTC.

The chain employs TRBV4-2 and TRBJ2-7; 9 bases align to TRBD1. Germline V gene lookup returns CDR1 LGHNA and CDR2 YNFKEQ. J lost 0 bases, V lost 0 bases, and 3 bases had no gene match. CDR3 length: 16 residues. The DNA of the CDR3 is TGTGCCAGCAGCCAAGACGGACAGGGGAGCTCCTACGAGCAGTACTTC. It encodes CASSQDGQGSSYEQYF.

The chain links TRBV5-1 to TRBJ2-3; TRBD2 agrees at 7 bases. Germline values: CDR1 SGHRS, CDR2 YFSETQ. This CDR3 region has 16 residues. With 0 bases clipped from V and 1 base from J, the junction kept 5 bases outside the gene matches. CDR3 coding DNA: TGCGCCAGCAGCTTGGGCGGGGGAACTGGCACAGATACGCAGTATTTT. Translating it yields CASSLGGGTGTDTQYF.

The chain joins TRBV5-8 to TRBJ2-2, with 8 bases identical to TRBD1. Looked up from germline, CDR1 is SGHTS and CDR2 is YDEGEE. This CDR3 is 19 amino acids long. The V and J ends lost 2 bases and 6 bases, in that order; junction bases with no gene match: 18. The CDR3 nucleotides are TGTGCCAGCAGCTTTGGCATACTTGGACAGGGTAGAGTGGCCGGGGAGCTGTTTTTT. Translation: CASSFGILGQGRVAGELFF.

The chain joins TRBV18 to TRBJ1-3; D perhaps matches TRBD1 (5 bases). The CDR3 is made up of 15 amino acids. From germline, CDR1 is KGHSH and CDR2 LQKENI. Trimming removed 3 bases from V and 2 bases from J, with 11 bases in between. The CDR3 DNA reads TGTGCCAGCTCACCCGGGGGGGTTCCTGGAAACACCATATATTTT. This sequence encodes CASSPGGVPGNTIYF.

V usage is TRBV10-1 and J usage is TRBJ2-3; D perhaps matches TRBD2 (6 bases). The V and J ends lost 3 bases and 5 bases respectively, with 18 bases between them. Germline values: CDR1 WNHNN, CDR2 SYGVQD (reference sequence). The CDR3 sequence is 16 residues long. CDR3 in amino acids: CASSDFPGETGDTQYF. CDR3 nucleotide sequence: TGCGCCAGCAGTGACTTCCCGGGAGAGACGGGAGATACGCAGTATTTT.

The chain couples TRBV14 to TRBJ1-6; D possibly corresponds to TRBD1 (5 bases). CDR3 length: 15 residues. CDR1 SGHDN and CDR2 FVKESK come from the germline V gene. Deletions cut 0 bases from V and 10 bases from J, with 13 bases between. CDR3 protein: CASSQDSRVWSPLHF. CDR3 bases: TGTGCCAGCAGCCAAGATAGCAGGGTTTGGTCACCCCTCCACTTT.

The chain couples TRBV11-2 to TRBJ1-3, with D uncertain. The V end was cut by 7 bases, the J end by 4 bases, with 17 bases between. This CDR3 region has 15 residues. The V gene's germline CDR1 is SGHAT and CDR2 FQNNGV. Here the CDR3 DNA reads TGTGCCAGCATCCCTGCAACGGGAAAGGGAAACACCATATATTTT. Translating gives CASIPATGKGNTIYF.

J is TRBJ2-7 and V is TRBV5-1; TRBD1 aligns across 11 bases. Germline lookup yields CDR1 SGHRS and CDR2 YFSETQ. CDR3 size: 16 residues. Trimming took 5 bases from V and 6 from J; bases not matched to a gene: 13. CDR3 region: CASRFDVGTGGSEQYF. The CDR3 region has the DNA TGCGCCAGCAGATTCGACGTGGGGACAGGGGGAAGCGAGCAGTACTTC.

The chain has TRBV7-9 and TRBJ1-2; 9 bases line up with TRBD1. Germline V gene data show CDR1 as SEHNR and CDR2 as FQNEAQ (reference sequence). Trimming took 0 bases from V and 5 from J; bases not matched to a gene: 1. The CDR3 spans 14 residues. CDR3 loop: CASSLAGTGYGYTF. The CDR3 region has the DNA TGTGCCAGCAGCTTAGCCGGGACAGGGTATGGCTACACCTTC.

The chain has TRBV5-1 and TRBJ2-5; a weak D match, TRBD2 (6 bases). CDR1 is SGHRS and CDR2 is YFSETQ in the germline V gene. This CDR3 comprises 17 residues. Trimming shortened V by 2 bases and J by 5 bases, and 22 bases separated the two germline ends. The CDR3 here is CASSLGLGAGRAETQYF. The CDR3 DNA reads as TGCGCCAGCAGCTTAGGTCTCGGCGCGGGGCGGGCGGAGACCCAGTACTTC.

The CDR3 coding sequence is TGTGCCACCAGCAGTCCCCAAAGGAGCATCAATGAGCAGTTCTTC. It encodes CATSSPQRSINEQFF. The chain joins TRBV15 to TRBJ2-1; D gene ambiguous. V was pared by 3 bases and J by 6 bases, with 15 bases between. From germline, CDR1 is LNHNV and CDR2 YYDKDF (reference sequence). The CDR3 has 15 amino acids.

The chain couples TRBV19 to TRBJ2-7, with TRBD2 identical over 10 bases. V shed 3 bases, J shed 3 bases, and the junction held 5 bases outside the gene matches. The CDR3 sequence is 15 residues long. Germline CDR1 and CDR2: LNHDA and SQIVND (reference sequence). The CDR3 DNA reads as TGTGCCAGTAGTATGCCAGCTAGCGGGAGCTACGAGCAGTACTTC. Protein sequence: CASSMPASGSYEQYF.

This chain connects TRBV18 to TRBJ1-2; 8 positions match TRBD1. The trim removed 6 bases at V and 4 bases at J, leaving 10 bases unmatched. The length of the CDR3 is 15 residues. Germline V gene lookup returns CDR1 KGHSH and CDR2 LQKENI. The CDR3 nucleotides are TGTGCCAGCTCGCGCCCGACAGGGGTCATCTATGGCTACACCTTC. It specifies CASSRPTGVIYGYTF.

The V gene is TRBV23-1, the J gene TRBJ2-3; 10 bases are shared with TRBD2. TRBV23-1 counts as an open reading frame of uncertain function. The ends lost 8 bases at V and 7 bases at J; junction bases unmatched: 9. CDR3 length: 14 amino acids. In DNA, the CDR3 is TGCGCCAGCGACCAGCGGGAGGGAAGATATACGCAGTATTTT. Translation gives CASDQREGRYTQYF.

This clone was found once. The V and J genes are TRBV9 and TRBJ2-5, with 8 bases lining up with TRBD1. Germline V gene lookup returns CDR1 SGDLS and CDR2 YYNGEE. This CDR3 comprises 16 residues. J lost 3 bases, V lost 4 bases, and 11 bases had no gene match. The CDR3 sequence is CASSSRRATGEETQYF. The CDR3 DNA follows: TGTGCCAGCAGCTCACGGCGGGCGACAGGGGAAGAGACCCAGTACTTC.

The chain links TRBV7-5 to TRBJ2-2; TRBD1 was called by the table and not checked on the DNA. TRBV7-5 is tagged as a pseudogene. This CDR3 has 16 residues. CDR3 DNA sequence: TGTGTCAGAAGCTACCGGGACAGACTAGACACCGGGGAGCTGTTTTTT. Amino acid sequence: CVRSYRDRLDTGELFF.

V gene TRBV2 combines with J gene TRBJ2-7; the D gene is possibly TRBD2 (6 bases). This CDR3 contains 16 residues. Per germline, CDR1 SNHLY and CDR2 FYNNEI. The V gene lost 7 bases and the J gene lost 2 bases, with 21 bases spanning the gap. CDR3 residues: CASINKVGRQTYEQYF. CDR3 bases: TGTGCCAGCATTAACAAGGTGGGGAGGCAGACCTACGAGCAGTACTTC.

The chain carries TRBV4-1 and TRBJ1-1; D call uncertain. Trimming took 3 bases from V and 2 from J, leaving 4 bases between them. The CDR3 has 12 residues. From germline, CDR1 is MGHRA and CDR2 YSYEKL. DNA of the CDR3: TGCGCCAGCAGCCACCTTAACACTGAAGCTTTCTTT. This sequence encodes CASSHLNTEAFF.

This chain links TRBV29-1 with TRBJ2-3, with D perhaps matching TRBD2 (6 bases). Germline V gives CDR1 SQVTM, CDR2 ANQGSEA. The V end lost 6 bases, the J end lost 2 bases, and 27 bases lay between the germline ends. The CDR3 runs to 18 residues. The CDR3 coding sequence is TGCAGCGTCGTTGGGGGGATTGAGACCCCTTCCCCCACAGATACGCAGTATTTT. Amino acids: CSVVGGIETPSPTDTQYF.

This CDR3 reads CASSLSSSAGTQYF. CDR3 in DNA: TGTGCCAGCAGCTTGTCCTCTTCCGCGGGTACGCAGTATTTT. The chain is built from TRBV5-6 and TRBJ2-3; the D gene is possibly TRBD2 (5 bases). The CDR3 covers 14 residues. Trimming left V 1 base short and J 8 bases short, with 14 bases between. CDR1 is SGHDT and CDR2 is YYEEEE in the germline V gene. Drawing the rest from reference TRBV5-6 and TRBJ2-3, the complete variable domain is DAGVTQSPTHLIKTRGQQVTLRCSPKSGHDTVSWYQQALGQGPQFIFQYYEEEERQRGNFPDRFSGHQFPNYSSELNVNALLLGDSALYLCASSLSSSAGTQYFGPGTRLTVL.

A single count supports this clone. V is TRBV11-2 and J is TRBJ1-3; D gene uncertain. V was cut by 5 bases and J by 7 bases, with 12 bases left in between. Looked up from germline, CDR1 is SGHAT and CDR2 is FQNNGV. The CDR3 contains 13 residues. The CDR3 DNA reads TGTGCCAGCAGCCCCTCCCGGAGGAACACCATATATTTT. Its translation: CASSPSRRNTIYF.